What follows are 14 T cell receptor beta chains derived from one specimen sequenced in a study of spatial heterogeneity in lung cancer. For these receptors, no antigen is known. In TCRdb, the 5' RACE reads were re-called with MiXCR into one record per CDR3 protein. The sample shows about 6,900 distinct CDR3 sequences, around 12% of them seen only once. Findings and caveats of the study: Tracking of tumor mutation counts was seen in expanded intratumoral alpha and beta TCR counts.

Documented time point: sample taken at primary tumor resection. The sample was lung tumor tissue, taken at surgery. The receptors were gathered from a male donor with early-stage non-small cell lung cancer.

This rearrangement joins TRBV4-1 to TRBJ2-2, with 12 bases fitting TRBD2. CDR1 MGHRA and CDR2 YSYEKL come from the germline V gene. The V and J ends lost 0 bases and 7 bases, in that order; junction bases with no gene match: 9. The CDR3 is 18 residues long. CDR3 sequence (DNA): TGCGCCAGCAGCCAAGATCTAAGACTAGCGGGAGTCAGCGGGGAGCTGTTTTTT. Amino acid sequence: CASSQDLRLAGVSGELFF.

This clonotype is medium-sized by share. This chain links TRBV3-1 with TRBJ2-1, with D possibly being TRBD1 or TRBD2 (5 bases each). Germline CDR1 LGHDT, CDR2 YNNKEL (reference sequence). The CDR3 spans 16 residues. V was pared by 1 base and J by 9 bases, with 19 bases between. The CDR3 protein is CASSQVTTGPPGEQFF. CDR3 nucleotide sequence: TGTGCCAGCAGCCAAGTGACGACGGGACCGCCGGGTGAGCAGTTCTTC.

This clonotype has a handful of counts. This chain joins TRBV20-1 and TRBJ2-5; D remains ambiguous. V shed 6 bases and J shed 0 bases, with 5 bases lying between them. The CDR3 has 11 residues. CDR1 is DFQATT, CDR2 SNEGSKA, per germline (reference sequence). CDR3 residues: CSAQYQETQYF. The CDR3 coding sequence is TGCAGTGCGCAGTACCAAGAGACCCAGTACTTC.

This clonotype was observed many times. DNA of the CDR3: TGTGCCAGCAGTGAGGGGTGGTTAAGGGCCTACAATGAGCAGTTCTTC. It yields the protein CASSEGWLRAYNEQFF. The chain employs TRBV6-1 and TRBJ2-1; no clear D gene. V was cut by 3 bases and J by 2 bases, with 14 bases left in between. CDR1 and CDR2 (germline): MNHNS, SASEGT. This CDR3 has 16 residues.

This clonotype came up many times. CDR3 coding DNA: TGTGCCAGCAGTGGTAGCCCGGGAGAAGCAAATGAGCAGTTCTTC. It specifies CASSGSPGEANEQFF. This chain joins TRBV6-4 and TRBJ2-1; perhaps TRBD2 as D (6 bases). Germline V gives CDR1 MRHNA, CDR2 SNTAGT. The CDR3 totals 15 residues. V lost 4 bases and J 7 bases, leaving 17 bases between the germline ends.

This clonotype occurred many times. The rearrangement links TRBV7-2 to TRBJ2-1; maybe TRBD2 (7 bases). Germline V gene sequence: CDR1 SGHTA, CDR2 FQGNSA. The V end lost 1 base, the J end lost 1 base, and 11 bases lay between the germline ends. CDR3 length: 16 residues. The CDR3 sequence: CASSLEGGGSYNEQFF. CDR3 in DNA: TGTGCCAGCAGCTTAGAAGGGGGAGGGTCCTACAATGAGCAGTTCTTC.

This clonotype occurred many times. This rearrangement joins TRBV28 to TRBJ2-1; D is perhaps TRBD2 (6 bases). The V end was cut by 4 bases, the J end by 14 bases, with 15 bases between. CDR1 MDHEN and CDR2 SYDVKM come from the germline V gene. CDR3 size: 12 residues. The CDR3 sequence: CASSSPGLPEFF. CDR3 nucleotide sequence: TGTGCCAGCAGTTCACCGGGACTCCCGGAGTTCTTC.

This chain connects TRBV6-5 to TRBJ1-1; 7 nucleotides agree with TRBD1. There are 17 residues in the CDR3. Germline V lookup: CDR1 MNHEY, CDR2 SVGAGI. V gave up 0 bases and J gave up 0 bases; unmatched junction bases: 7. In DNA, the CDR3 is TGTGCCAGCAGTTACTCGCAAAACAGGGGATTGAACACTGAAGCTTTCTTT. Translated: CASSYSQNRGLNTEAFF.

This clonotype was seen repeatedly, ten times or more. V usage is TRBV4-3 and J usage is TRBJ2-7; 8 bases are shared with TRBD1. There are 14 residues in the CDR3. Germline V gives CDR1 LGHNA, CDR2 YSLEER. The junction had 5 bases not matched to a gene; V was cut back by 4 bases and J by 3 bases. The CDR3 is CASSPGTGRYEQYF. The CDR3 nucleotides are TGCGCCAGCAGCCCTGGGACAGGTCGCTACGAGCAGTACTTC.

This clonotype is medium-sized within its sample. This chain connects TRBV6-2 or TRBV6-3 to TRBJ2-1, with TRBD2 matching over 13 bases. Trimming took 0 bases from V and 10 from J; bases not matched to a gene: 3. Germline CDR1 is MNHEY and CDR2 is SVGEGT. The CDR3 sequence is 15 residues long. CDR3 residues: CASSYSGLAGFEQFF. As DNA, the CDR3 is TGTGCCAGCAGTTACTCGGGACTAGCGGGATTCGAGCAGTTCTTC.

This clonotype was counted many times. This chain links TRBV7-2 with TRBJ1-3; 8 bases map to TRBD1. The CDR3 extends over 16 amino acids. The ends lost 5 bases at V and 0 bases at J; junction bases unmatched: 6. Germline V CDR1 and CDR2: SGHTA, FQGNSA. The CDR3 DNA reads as TGTGCCAGCAGCACCCTAACAGGGGGCTCTGGAAACACCATATATTTT. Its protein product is CASSTLTGGSGNTIYF.

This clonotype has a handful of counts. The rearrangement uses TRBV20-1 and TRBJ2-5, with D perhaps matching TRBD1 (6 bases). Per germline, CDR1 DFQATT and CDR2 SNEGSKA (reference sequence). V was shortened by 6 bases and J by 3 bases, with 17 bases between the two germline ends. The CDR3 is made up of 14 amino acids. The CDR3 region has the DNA TGCAGTGCATCAGGGGTCTATGGAAAAGAGACCCAGTACTTC. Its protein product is CSASGVYGKETQYF.

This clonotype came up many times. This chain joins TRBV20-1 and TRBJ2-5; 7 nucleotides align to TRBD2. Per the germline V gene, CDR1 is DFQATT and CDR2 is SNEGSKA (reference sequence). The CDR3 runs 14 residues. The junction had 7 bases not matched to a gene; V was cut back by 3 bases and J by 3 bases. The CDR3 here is CSARISLAEETQYF. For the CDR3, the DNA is TGCAGTGCTAGGATTAGCCTAGCGGAAGAGACCCAGTACTTC.

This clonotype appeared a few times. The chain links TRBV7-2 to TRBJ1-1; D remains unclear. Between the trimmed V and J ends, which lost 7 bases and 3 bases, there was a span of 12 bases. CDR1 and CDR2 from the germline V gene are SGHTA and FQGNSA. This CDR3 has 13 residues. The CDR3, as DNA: TGTGCCAGCATTCTTCCCCCGGACACTGAAGCTTTCTTT. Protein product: CASILPPDTEAFF.